The 15 T cell receptor beta chains listed next were all sequenced from one sample in a study of T-cell reconstitution after alpha-beta-depleted transplantation in children. Unique molecular identifiers featured in how the TCRbeta library was prepared. Via MiXCR, TCRdb re-called the PCR reads, giving one row per CDR3 protein. The sample holds around 120,000 distinct CDR3 sequences, about 21% seen once. The sequences come from PBMCs, mostly from graft donor cells, collected 180 days after TCRalphabeta/CD19-depleted stem cell transplant. These receptor sequences come from a male patient between 2 and 10 years old who had a stem cell transplant for chronic granulomatous disease, so the T cells may come from the graft donor.

This clonotype was seen at least ten times. The chain has TRBV14 and TRBJ1-2; 9 positions match TRBD1. Germline V lookup: CDR1 SGHDN, CDR2 FVKESK. V shed 4 bases, J shed 6 bases, and the junction held 9 bases outside the gene matches. CDR3 size: 15 residues. The CDR3 sequence is CASSRINRGHNGYTF. DNA of the CDR3: TGTGCCAGCAGCCGCATAAACAGGGGGCATAATGGCTACACCTTC.

The chain uses TRBV11-2 and TRBJ1-3; possible D gene TRBD1, 6 bases. The length of the CDR3 is 15 residues. The V gene lost 5 bases and the J gene lost 0 bases, with 11 bases spanning the gap. Germline V CDR1 and CDR2: SGHAT, FQNNGV. CDR3 protein: CASSPGVFSGNTIYF. In DNA, the CDR3 is TGTGCCAGCAGCCCAGGGGTCTTCTCTGGAAACACCATATATTTT.

This rearrangement joins TRBV19 to TRBJ2-1; TRBD2 agrees at 7 bases. The CDR3 totals 13 residues. The germline V gene has CDR1 LNHDA and CDR2 SQIVND (reference sequence). V shed 6 bases, J shed 4 bases, and the junction held 3 bases outside the gene matches. CDR3 loop: CASRAGAYNEQFF. CDR3 DNA: TGTGCCAGTAGGGCGGGAGCTTACAATGAGCAGTTCTTC.

V usage is TRBV7-9 and J usage is TRBJ2-1; 12 bases match TRBD2. CDR1 SEHNR and CDR2 FQNEAQ come from the germline V gene (reference sequence). After removal of 0 bases from V and 5 bases from J, the junction contained 5 bases not matched to a gene. The CDR3 is made up of 17 amino acids. For the CDR3, the DNA is TGTGCCAGCAGCTTAGCGCTGAGACTAGCGGGGGACAATGAGCAGTTCTTC. Protein sequence: CASSLALRLAGDNEQFF.

The table lists this clonotype with a few counts. This chain links TRBV29-1 with TRBJ1-5; 11 positions match TRBD1. The V and J ends lost 6 bases and 5 bases, in that order; junction bases with no gene match: 6. Germline V gives CDR1 SQVTM, CDR2 ANQGSEA. The CDR3 is made up of 14 amino acids. DNA for the CDR3: TGCAGCGTCGCGGACAGGGGGCGCGATCAGCCCCAGCATTTT. This sequence encodes CSVADRGRDQPQHF.

This clonotype was counted at least ten times. The V gene is TRBV7-2, the J gene TRBJ2-3; 12 nucleotides line up with TRBD2. J lost 6 bases, V lost 5 bases, and 9 bases had no gene match. Looked up from germline, CDR1 is SGHTA and CDR2 is FQGNSA. This CDR3 has 16 amino acids. CDR3 sequence (DNA): TGTGCCAGCAGCCGCTCTAGCGGGGGGGCTGGGGATACGCAGTATTTT. Encoded protein: CASSRSSGGAGDTQYF. Together with reference TRBV7-2 and TRBJ2-3, the CDR3 gives the full variable domain: GAGVSQSPSNKVTEKGKDVELRCDPISGHTALYWYRQSLGQGLEFLIYFQGNSAPDKSGLPSDRFSAERTGGSVSTLTIQRTQQEDSAVYLCASSRSSGGAGDTQYFGPGTRLTVL.

This chain uses TRBV7-9 with TRBJ2-3; the match to TRBD1 covers 7 bases. The length of the CDR3 is 13 residues. With 6 bases clipped from V and 8 bases from J, the junction kept 8 bases outside the gene matches. Germline-derived CDR1 and CDR2 are SEHNR and FQNEAQ (reference sequence). The CDR3 DNA is TGTGCCAGCAGATCCACAGGGGTTGGTACGCAGTATTTT. Its protein is CASRSTGVGTQYF.

The chain combines TRBV20-1 with TRBJ1-1; D is undetermined. Germline V gene sequence: CDR1 DFQATT, CDR2 SNEGSKA (reference sequence). The CDR3 loop spans 15 amino acids. V shed 2 bases and J shed 4 bases, with 17 bases lying between them. CDR3 loop: CSARRASGALTEAFF. The CDR3, as DNA: TGCAGTGCTAGAAGGGCAAGCGGAGCCCTCACTGAAGCTTTCTTT.

The gene calls are TRBV28 and TRBJ2-3; the D is unclear. V was shortened by 6 bases and J by 6 bases, with 10 bases between the two germline ends. The CDR3 has 12 residues. The germline V gene encodes CDR1 MDHEN and CDR2 SYDVKM. The CDR3 protein is CASRGEVDTQYF. The CDR3 nucleotides read TGTGCCAGCAGAGGCGAAGTGGATACGCAGTATTTT.

This clonotype showed up many times. The genes are TRBV20-1 and TRBJ2-1; D unclear. This CDR3 comprises 10 residues. The V end lost 6 bases, the J end lost 12 bases, and 12 bases lay between the germline ends. In germline, CDR1 is DFQATT, CDR2 SNEGSKA (reference sequence). The CDR3 DNA sequence: TGCAGTGCCGCCAAACCGGGGCAGTTCTTC. Translation gives CSAAKPGQFF.

This clonotype has a handful of counts. The chain combines TRBV7-6 with TRBJ2-7, with D hard to call. Trimming removed 1 base from V and 6 bases from J, with 7 bases in between. The CDR3 spans 12 residues. Germline V lookup: CDR1 SGHVS, CDR2 FNYEAQ. CDR3 region: CASSLGSREQYF. The CDR3 region has the DNA TGTGCCAGCAGCTTAGGGTCCCGCGAGCAGTACTTC.

In its sample, this clonotype was seen many times. The chain joins TRBV29-1 to TRBJ2-5, with 7 positions matching TRBD1. Germline V lookup: CDR1 SQVTM, CDR2 ANQGSEA. The CDR3 runs to 12 residues. V was clipped by 6 bases and J by 3 bases; unmatched bases: 4. The CDR3 loop reads CSVRGREETQYF. The DNA of the CDR3 is TGCAGCGTGAGGGGGCGGGAAGAGACCCAGTACTTC. The full variable domain, completed using reference TRBV29-1 and TRBJ2-5, is SAVISQKPSRDICQRGTSLTIQCQVDSQVTMMFWYRQQPGQSLTLIATANQGSEATYESGFVIDKFPISRPNLTFSTLTVSNMSPEDSSIYLCSVRGREETQYFGPGTRLLVL.

This clonotype appeared many times. The rearrangement links TRBV29-1 to TRBJ2-7, with D hard to call. Germline values: CDR1 SQVTM, CDR2 ANQGSEA. The V gene lost 7 bases and the J gene lost 4 bases, with 14 bases spanning the gap. The CDR3 runs to 12 residues. The CDR3 region is CSGMEGLYEQYF. As DNA, the CDR3 is TGCAGCGGGATGGAAGGGCTTTACGAGCAGTACTTC.

This clonotype was observed at least ten times. CDR3 in amino acids: CSGGTGDYEQYF. Here the CDR3 DNA reads TGCAGCGGCGGGACAGGGGACTACGAGCAGTACTTC. This chain links TRBV29-1 with TRBJ2-7; TRBD1 matches 10 bases. This CDR3 is 12 amino acids long. CDR1 and CDR2 (germline): SQVTM, ANQGSEA. V lost 7 bases to trimming and J lost 3 bases; unmatched junction nucleotides: 3.

The table lists this clonotype with a few counts. This chain uses TRBV27 with TRBJ2-7; D unresolved. V lost 6 bases to trimming and J lost 2 bases, with 11 bases between them. The CDR3 consists of 13 residues. The germline gives CDR1 MNHEY, CDR2 SMNVEV (reference sequence). The CDR3 sequence is CASSPTDTYEQYF. The DNA for the CDR3 is TGTGCCAGCAGCCCTACTGATACCTACGAGCAGTACTTC.